A selection of T cell receptor beta chains follows, all from one sample in a study of early T cells in non-severe SARS-CoV-2 infection. Each CDR3 protein gets one entry after TCRdb re-called the 5' RACE reads with MiXCR. Of around 67,000 distinct CDR3 sequences in the sample, around 13% were seen once. The sample taken for sequencing was whole blood. Receptors were obtained from an adult who was a healthcare worker with PCR-confirmed SARS-CoV-2 infection or an uninfected control (not recorded which). The CDR3 runs from the conserved cysteine through the conserved F or W. D genes are given only for firm matches. Expanded clones get a size class; other rows say once, few or many, or leave the size out.

TRBJ2-7,many,14,TRBV5-4,TRBD1,TGTGCCAGCAGGGCGGGACAGGGGTCTTACGAGCAGTACTTC,CASRAGQGSYEQYF
TRBJ2-7,few,12,TRBV29-1,TRBD2,TGCAGCGCTCGGGACTACTATTACGAGCAGTACTTC,CSARDYYYEQYF
TRBJ2-2,many,15,TRBV7-6,NA,TGTGCCAGCAGCTTAGAGAGGAGCAGGGCCGGGGAGCTGTTTTTT,CASSLERSRAGELFF
TRBJ2-4,NA,13,TRBV6-6,NA,TGTGCCAGCAGAACCACGGTGGTGGACATTCAGTACTTC,CASRTTVVDIQYF
TRBJ2-1,many,15,TRBV30,TRBD2,TGTGCCTGGAGCGGGCTAGCGGGCCCCTACAATGAGCAGTTCTTC,CAWSGLAGPYNEQFF
TRBJ1-1,few,15,TRBV28,NA,TGTGCCAGCAGTTTCAGTGGGGATACGAACACTGAAGCTTTCTTT,CASSFSGDTNTEAFF
TRBJ2-2,few,16,TRBV6-2/TRBV6-3,NA,TGTGCCAGCAGTTCCTTCCGGGACGGTGACACCGGGGAGCTGTTTTTT,CASSSFRDGDTGELFF
TRBJ1-2,many,14,TRBV27,NA,TGTGCCAGTTCGTTTGCAGGGGAGAACTATGGCTACACCTTC,CASSFAGENYGYTF
TRBJ2-7,NA,13,TRBV4-3,NA,TGCGCCAGCAGCCAGGATACTTCCTACGAGCAGTACTTC,CASSQDTSYEQYF
TRBJ2-7,many,14,TRBV6-2/TRBV6-3,NA,TGTGCCAGCACCTTAGTAGGGAGCTCCTACGAGCAGTACTTC,CASTLVGSSYEQYF
TRBJ1-2,many,14,TRBV28,TRBD1,TGTGCCAGCCTAGGGGACAGAACTAACTATGGCTACACCTTC,CASLGDRTNYGYTF
TRBJ2-1,many,16,TRBV29-1,TRBD2,TGCAGCGTTGAAGAGGGGACTAGCGAGACCTACAATGAGCAGTTCTTC,CSVEEGTSETYNEQFF
TRBJ2-7,NA,15,TRBV5-6,NA,TGTGCCAGCAGCCGGAAAGGGGAAACTTCCTACGAGCAGTACTTC,CASSRKGETSYEQYF
TRBJ1-3,many,20,TRBV6-6,NA,TGTGCCAGCAGTCATCTAGGGACCCCCGGCAGTAGAGGGTCTGGAAACACCATATATTTT,CASSHLGTPGSRGSGNTIYF
TRBJ2-1,NA,14,TRBV7-9,NA,TGTGCCAGCAGCTTAGGCTTCCCTATCCATGAGCAGTTCTTC,CASSLGFPIHEQFF
TRBJ2-2,many,17,TRBV7-8,NA,TGTGCCAGCAGCTCCCGGCGGGGAGGCATTAACACCGGGGAGCTGTTTTTT,CASSSRRGGINTGELFF
TRBJ2-2,many,13,TRBV24-1,NA,TGTGCCACCAATCAGGCGAACACCGGGGAGCTGTTTTTT,CATNQANTGELFF
TRBJ2-6,many,16,TRBV28,TRBD1,TGTGCCAGCAGGGGACAGGGTTCTTCTGGGGCCAACGTCCTGACTTTC,CASRGQGSSGANVLTF
TRBJ2-1,many,15,TRBV27,NA,TGTGCCACCAAGGGGGAGCCCGAACCCTACAATGAGCAGTTCTTC,CATKGEPEPYNEQFF
TRBJ1-6,NA,15,TRBV28,NA,TGTGCCAGCACCTCGGGGGTCAGGGTAGGATCACCCCTCCACTTT,CASTSGVRVGSPLHF
TRBJ2-7,many,14,TRBV7-9,NA,TGTGCCAGCAGCTCGCGGGACTCCCCCTACGAGCAGTACTTC,CASSSRDSPYEQYF
TRBJ1-1,NA,12,TRBV25-1,NA,TGTGCCAGCAGTGAAAAAGTTATTGCAGCTTTCTTT,CASSEKVIAAFF
TRBJ1-2,many,14,TRBV6-5,TRBD1,TGTGCCAGCAGCTTAAGACAGGGGGCTAGAGGCTACACCTTC,CASSLRQGARGYTF
TRBJ2-2,many,15,TRBV29-1,TRBD2,TGCAGCGTTCGGGCGGGGGGTGTGAACACCGGGGAGCTGTTTTTT,CSVRAGGVNTGELFF
TRBJ2-7,many,16,TRBV10-3,TRBD1,TGTGCCATCAGGGCAAAATGGACAGGTCTCCCCTACGAGCAGTACTTC,CAIRAKWTGLPYEQYF
TRBJ2-7,NA,13,TRBV27,NA,TGTGCCAGCAGTTCGGGTGGGATTTACGAGCAGTACTTC,CASSSGGIYEQYF
TRBJ1-6,many,15,TRBV10-2,TRBD1,TGCGCCAGCAGGCCACAGGGGGCGCCGAATTCACCCCTCCACTTT,CASRPQGAPNSPLHF
TRBJ2-3,many,13,TRBV29-1,TRBD2,TGCAGCGTTGGGTCTAGCGGGGCAGATACGCAGTATTTT,CSVGSSGADTQYF
TRBJ1-5,many,15,TRBV20-1,NA,TGCAGTGCTAGTTCCGGGGGGCCGGTCAATCAGCCCCAGCATTTT,CSASSGGPVNQPQHF
TRBJ1-1,many,15,TRBV27,TRBD1,TGTGCCAGCAGTCCTCACAGGGGAGTCGGGACTGAAGCTTTCTTT,CASSPHRGVGTEAFF
TRBJ1-5,many,11,TRBV29-1,NA,TGCAGCGTTGGCAGCAATCAGCCCCAGCATTTT,CSVGSNQPQHF
TRBJ2-2,many,18,TRBV6-2/TRBV6-3,TRBD2,TGTGCCAGCAGTTCCACCTCCCCGGGACTAGCGGTCACCGGGGAGCTGTTTTTT,CASSSTSPGLAVTGELFF
TRBJ2-3,many,15,TRBV9,TRBD2,TGTGCCAGCAGCGTGGGGACTAGCGGGCCAGATACGCAGTATTTT,CASSVGTSGPDTQYF
TRBJ1-2,few,13,TRBV10-2,NA,TGCGCCACCGATCCGGTGGGCGACTATGGCTACACCTTC,CATDPVGDYGYTF
TRBJ1-1,many,12,TRBV20-1,NA,TGCAGTGTTGGAAAGGGCGCAATGATGGCTTTCTTT,CSVGKGAMMAFF
TRBJ1-5,NA,15,TRBV7-2,NA,TGTGCCAGCAGTCCTGGGGGTGCTTCCAATCAGCCCCAGCATTTT,CASSPGGASNQPQHF
TRBJ2-1,many,15,TRBV10-2,TRBD2,TGCGCCAGCAGTCTAGCGGGGGGCAGTAACAATGAGCAGTTCTTC,CASSLAGGSNNEQFF
TRBJ1-1,many,11,TRBV12-3/TRBV12-4,TRBD1,TGTGCCACCACGGAGGACAGGGAAGCTTTCTTT,CATTEDREAFF
TRBJ2-1,few,16,TRBV6-5,NA,TGTGCCAGCAGTTACTCGAACAGCGGAGTTTACAATGAGCAGTTCTTC,CASSYSNSGVYNEQFF
TRBJ1-2,many,16,TRBV28,TRBD1,TGTGCCAGCAGTTCCCGAGCGAGGACAGGGCACTATGGCTACACCTTC,CASSSRARTGHYGYTF
TRBJ2-7,few,13,TRBV6-5,NA,TGTGCCAGCGCGGAGGGGGCCTCCTACGAGCAGTACTTC,CASAEGASYEQYF
TRBJ1-1,NA,11,TRBV29-1,NA,TGCAGCGTTGACCAGTTAACTGAAGCTTTCTTT,CSVDQLTEAFF
TRBJ1-1,few,14,TRBV6-6,TRBD1,TGTGCCAGCAATCAGGGGGCGAGGAACACTGAAGCTTTCTTT,CASNQGARNTEAFF
TRBJ2-3,NA,14,TRBV15,NA,TGTGCCACCAGCAGAGCACGAATTGGGGATACGCAGTATTTT,CATSRARIGDTQYF
TRBJ1-1,many,13,TRBV7-7,NA,TGTGCTAGCAGCTCGACAGTGAACACTGAAGCTTTCTTT,CASSSTVNTEAFF
TRBJ2-1,many,12,TRBV14,NA,TGTGCCAGCAGCCAAATTGGTAATGAGCAGTTCTTC,CASSQIGNEQFF
TRBJ2-5,many,14,TRBV12-3/TRBV12-4,TRBD1,TGTGCCAGCAGACCCGGGACAGGGGGAGAGACCCAGTACTTC,CASRPGTGGETQYF
TRBJ1-5,NA,15,TRBV6-5,NA,TGTGCCAGCAGTTACTCGTCCCACAGGCTTGGGCCCCAGCATTTT,CASSYSSHRLGPQHF
TRBJ2-7,many,15,TRBV12-5,NA,TGTGCTAGTGGTTTGGTAGGGCTAGTTTTCCAACCCCGGGATTTC,CASGLVGLVFQPRDF
TRBJ2-1,many,17,TRBV27,NA,TGTGCCAGCAGTTTGGGCTTCGCGGAGAGCTCCTACAATGAGCAGTTCTTC,CASSLGFAESSYNEQFF
TRBJ2-7,NA,11,TRBV20-1,NA,TGCAGTGCTAGGGGGGTCTACGAGCAGTACTTC,CSARGVYEQYF
TRBJ2-7,many,14,TRBV7-9,NA,TGTGCCAGCAGCCCCGACTCGCCGCGCTACGAGCAGTACTTC,CASSPDSPRYEQYF
TRBJ2-7,NA,13,TRBV27,TRBD1,TGTGCCAGCAGTTTCGGGACAGGGGGCGAGCAGTACTTC,CASSFGTGGEQYF
TRBJ1-5,NA,14,TRBV28,NA,TGTGCCAGCAGGACCGTCCACCCCAATCAGCCCCAGCATTTT,CASRTVHPNQPQHF